This T cell receptor beta chain is from a study of cytomegalovirus exposure and HLA in healthy donors (dated by TCRdb to 2015 to 2018). In terms of the full investigation: According to an earlier analysis of several hundred of the donors, about 170 million T cells yielded 90 million to 140 million unique TCR beta sequences and about 300 Gb of sequence data. The study used immunosequencing to profile the T cell repertoires of 666 subjects and linked those repertoires to cytomegalovirus serostatus. To predict cytomegalovirus infection status, the study brought together high-throughput TCR immunosequencing, statistical association of individual TCRs with disease status, and machine learning. Among a few hundred genotyped donors of the cohort, an average of roughly 240,000 unique TCR beta nucleotide sequences were sequenced per donor, around 18% of them non-productive. The number of typed donors differed by locus: about 620-630 for A, B, C, DRB1 and DQB1; 522 for DQA1; approximately 600 for DPA1; and some 450 for DPB1. The study aimed to test whether signatures of past pathogen exposure could be identified by cataloging public T cell receptors. A later analysis re-analyzed previously published TCR beta repertoires from 666 donors and added high-resolution HLA genotyping to study TCR occurrence patterns. In the later analysis, no new phenotypic data were used to find candidate immune exposures; instead, reliance was placed on TCR beta sequences and their occurrence across donors. Four or five DR-DQ haplotypes were handled as single units for association and clustering, since linkage in the cohort was strong. Donor age, sex, ethnicity and CMV serostatus were compiled alongside the repertoire data. Of the roughly 400 genotyped donors, approximately 83% fell in the genetic ancestry cluster associated with self-reported Caucasian donors. Both class I and class II loci were covered by HLA typing, at four-digit resolution. A later genetic analysis used genome-wide SNP genotypes for about three fifths of the 666 donors, treating that subset as a discovery cohort. In addition to the first cohort of 650 to 750 subjects, a separate validation cohort of under 150 different subjects was used. Every discovery cohort repertoire had been produced on one sequencing platform. Roughly 300 gigabases of sequencing data and 70 million to 100 million unique TCR sequences were included in an early release covering about 600 HLA-typed donors. In an earlier analysis of about 590 of the donors, high-throughput TCR beta sequencing was used to judge whether each TCR beta V gene segment behaved as functional or pseudogenic. What the study reported, not specific to this receptor: Most TCR sequences were seen in very few donors, while some public TCRs were found in many individuals. In a later analysis, HLA-associated TCR beta chains were found to be more clonally expanded and to have lower generation probabilities than equally common non-associated chains. Sequencing depth was assumed to be roughly uniform across donors in the presence/absence analyses, though that assumption may not hold. A later analysis found that TCR association rates varied across HLA loci, with DRB1 alleles showing the most associated TCRs and HLA-C alleles the fewest. The sequencing pipeline was judged likely to have produced a cluster of highly shared sequence variants as a technical artifact. At a false discovery rate of 0.05, a later analysis linked under 20,000 TCR beta sequences to specific HLA alleles. A later analysis found that most CMV-associated TCR beta chains appeared HLA-restricted, with HLA associations seemingly driven largely by CMV exposure. Correlated functional status among segregating V segments might be attributable to linkage disequilibrium, but an unknown experimental factor could not be ruled out. Strong co-occurrence of HLA alleles, especially DR and DQ, made assigning TCR associations to individual alleles difficult. In vitro tests confirmed that a few of the cytomegalovirus-associated TCR beta chains recognize cytomegalovirus antigens. The study gave a list of over 150 TCR beta chains associated with cytomegalovirus. In a later analysis, several top co-occurrence clusters were reported to appear linked to parvovirus B19, influenza, CMV and Epstein-Barr virus. Immune exposure information for the cohort was limited to CMV serostatus. Broadly in line with IMGT annotations, most TCR beta V segments showed up in productive rearrangements about 90% or about 30% of the time in an earlier analysis of 450 to 600 of the donors. A further reported finding was that TCR beta sequences accurately predicted the HLA-A and HLA-B alleles for most subjects in the first cohort. In both the original and validation cohorts, the classifier was reported to diagnose cytomegalovirus status with high specificity and sensitivity. The cohort was sequenced for TCR beta chains only, and without alpha or paired-chain data the features that could be detected were limited. In a later genetic analysis, a missense DCLRE1C variant was associated with V-gene and J-gene trimming of TCR beta chains, and the association was replicated in an independent cohort. Because counts were too low, 15 to 20 rarely observed V segments, including chromosome 9 orphons, were excluded from the earlier analysis of several hundred of the donors. Because HLA typing was unavailable for some donors at each locus, only the typed subset was used in association tests. It was suggested by the authors that the approach could potentially be generalized to other disease states and immunological phenotypes. Compared with the approximately 670-donor mean, donors in an Asian-associated ancestry cluster had fewer N-insertions in productive TCRs, according to a later genetic analysis.

In total, just over 650 healthy bone marrow donors made up the cohort. At the time of sampling, all cohort members were nominally healthy, though unrecorded immune exposures were likely present. The donor was CMV seronegative and was included in the group of a few hundred seronegative cohort members. Every donor gave a peripheral blood sample, and the peripheral blood mononuclear cells from that sample were used for TCR beta sequencing. Genomic DNA was extracted from the blood cell samples with the Qiagen DNeasy Blood Extraction Kit. This clone has just one count. The antigen it recognizes is unknown. Base qualities are not provided; no much larger clone lies one nucleotide away. The sample holds other DNA sequences that translate to the same CDR3. Libraries came from the immunoSEQ multiplex PCR assay. For the multiplex PCR, a mixture combining 60 forward primers for TCR Vbeta segments and 13 reverse primers for TCR Jbeta segments was used. Amplification of the CDR3 region of rearranged TCR beta genes was performed with a multiplex PCR assay on genomic DNA. On the Illumina HiSeq System, the amplified TCR beta libraries were sequenced as 87-base-pair reads. Per the source publication's procedure: A later analysis counted about 80 million unique TCR beta chains across the 550 to 800 repertoires, and 9.5 million to 11 million of these chains were shared by at least two donors. Raw reads were error-corrected and collapsed into unique sequences by a nearest-neighbor algorithm in which closely related sequences were merged to remove PCR and sequencing errors. CDR3 sequences were aligned to IMGT reference sequences to assign V, D and J gene segments. For a sequence to be retained, at least a six-nucleotide match to both a V gene segment and a J gene segment was required. Rearrangements were classified as productive when the CDR3 lacked stop codons and remained in frame with V and J, and all other rearrangements were classified as non-productive. CDR3 was defined according to IMGT convention as the region running from the second conserved V-encoded cysteine to the conserved J-encoded phenylalanine. Sequences without an unambiguous match to a single V gene segment were excluded from the earlier analysis of 587 of the donors. In an earlier analysis of 587 of the donors, a V segment was called functional when productive rearrangements were above 56.7%, and segregating when the standard deviation between donors exceeded 5%. A statistical classification framework was built to diagnose cytomegalovirus status from the catalog of TCR beta chain sequences. In a later analysis, V and J genes were assigned by comparing TCR nucleotide sequences against IMGT/GENE-DB human TR gene sequences. The TCRdist pipeline was used in a later analysis to assign CDR3 sequences and most-parsimonious VDJ recombination scenarios. In a later analysis, every TCR beta chain was defined by the combination of its CDR3 amino acid sequence and its V-gene family, and reads without a unique V-gene family were dropped. A later analysis removed over 500 highly shared, low-generation-probability nucleotide sequences to deal with suspected cross-contamination and a sequencing artifact. For each public chain, a later analysis derived a clonal expansion index from normalized ranks of inferred template counts within each repertoire. In a later analysis, generation probabilities were computed with a VDJ recombination model fitted to out-of-frame rearrangements, and the resulting probabilities were checked against IGoR. Hypergeometric tests were used in a later analysis to score TCR-TCR, TCR-HLA and TCR-CMV co-occurrence, with a repertoire-size bias correction applied to the TCR pairs. A later analysis estimated false discovery rates by permuting HLA or CMV assignments 20 times. A later analysis grouped co-occurring TCRs with DBSCAN, adding TCRdist sequence similarity when clustering within HLA-allele-positive subsets. For co-occurrence clustering, repertoires with fewer than 30,000 or more than 120,000 public chains were excluded, along with roughly five repertoires with anomalous nucleotide sharing. Drawn from immuneACCESS, this table holds only the in-frame rearrangements with V and J called that TCRdb kept. Clones are partly lost; checked studies trace under half to an unresolved V gene and leave the rest unexplained. The V and J calls and the clone size are those of that table, but D and trimming were determined from the DNA. The sample profile shows approximately 220,000 clones; 80% to 85% of them were found once. The ten largest clones capture about 0.77% of the sample.

The origin of this receptor is a boy aged 2 to 9 in good health and CMV-seronegative. The specimen was PBMCs.

In nucleotides, the sequence is TGTGCCAGCAGCCTGGTAGGGGCGCAGGAAAAACTGTTTTTT. Its protein reads: CASSLVGAQEKLFF. The V and J segments used are TRBV5-6 and TRBJ1-4; TRBD1 is a possible D gene, resting on 5 matching bases. The CDR3 runs 14 residues from the cysteine to the phenylalanine. Only the CDR3 DNA stays, 42 bases, in frame from base 1. V drops 4 bases and J drops 8 bases, leaving 15 bases in between. According to the germline V gene, CDR1 reads SGHDT and CDR2 reads YYEEEE.